The rows below give T cell receptor beta chains drawn from one sample of a study of ipilimumab plus nivolumab after autologous stem cell transplantation. Clones were sequenced by immunoSEQ multiplex PCR, and TCRdb holds only the in-frame ones, with some missing. This table has roughly 25,000 clones, about 86% appearing once. This specimen was PBMCs, taken in a trial of ipilimumab plus nivolumab as post-transplant consolidation. The origin of the receptors is a male donor with diffuse large B-cell lymphoma. Each CDR3 is given with its conserved first and last residue. The order of the fields is clone size, V gene, J gene, D gene, CDR3 protein, CDR3 DNA. D genes are given only for firm matches. Size is stated for part of the rows, as once, few or many counts, or as a class when the clone is expanded.

clone size: .; V gene: TRBV7-9; J gene: TRBJ2-1; D gene: TRBD1; CDR3 protein: CASSATLGTGGSNEQFF; CDR3 DNA: TGTGCCAGCAGCGCCACTCTCGGGACAGGGGGCTCGAATGAGCAGTTCTTC
clone size: .; V gene: TRBV5-4; J gene: TRBJ2-3; D gene: .; CDR3 protein: CASQEGGGLRDSDTQYF; CDR3 DNA: TGTGCCAGCCAGGAAGGGGGGGGCCTCCGGGACTCGGATACGCAGTATTTT
clone size: .; V gene: TRBV9; J gene: TRBJ2-3; D gene: TRBD1; CDR3 protein: CASSARDSPTDTQYF; CDR3 DNA: TGTGCCAGCAGCGCCCGGGACAGTCCCACAGATACGCAGTATTTT
clone size: .; V gene: TRBV5-6; J gene: TRBJ1-2; D gene: .; CDR3 protein: CASSPLGGNYGYTF; CDR3 DNA: TGTGCCAGCAGTCCGCTAGGGGGGAACTATGGCTACACCTTC
clone size: .; V gene: TRBV5-1; J gene: TRBJ2-3; D gene: .; CDR3 protein: CASSETDTQYF; CDR3 DNA: TGCGCCAGCAGCGAAACAGATACGCAGTATTTT
clone size: .; V gene: TRBV7-2; J gene: TRBJ1-6; D gene: .; CDR3 protein: CASSLGGTVKRNSPLHF; CDR3 DNA: TGTGCCAGCAGCTTAGGGGGGACGGTGAAGAGGAATTCACCCCTCCACTTT
clone size: .; V gene: TRBV4-3; J gene: TRBJ2-2; D gene: .; CDR3 protein: CASSLGGGELFF; CDR3 DNA: TGCGCCAGCAGCCTAGGGGGCGGGGAGCTGTTTTTT
clone size: .; V gene: TRBV4-2; J gene: TRBJ1-4; D gene: TRBD1; CDR3 protein: CASSPMQGVKEKLFF; CDR3 DNA: TGTGCCAGCAGCCCGATGCAGGGGGTAAAGGAAAAACTGTTTTTT
clone size: .; V gene: TRBV18; J gene: TRBJ1-1; D gene: .; CDR3 protein: CASSPGDSSYTEAFF; CDR3 DNA: TGTGCCAGCTCACCAGGGGACTCGAGCTACACTGAAGCTTTCTTT
clone size: .; V gene: TRBV5-6; J gene: TRBJ1-3; D gene: .; CDR3 protein: CASSLVAGAGNTIYF; CDR3 DNA: TGTGCCAGCAGCTTGGTAGCCGGGGCTGGAAACACCATATATTTT
clone size: .; V gene: TRBV5-1; J gene: TRBJ1-1; D gene: .; CDR3 protein: CASSSGGDDTEAFF; CDR3 DNA: TGCGCCAGCAGCTCTGGGGGCGACGACACTGAAGCTTTCTTT
clone size: .; V gene: TRBV4-2; J gene: TRBJ1-5; D gene: TRBD1; CDR3 protein: CASSQGSGGKSNQPQHF; CDR3 DNA: TGTGCCAGCAGCCAAGGTTCAGGGGGAAAAAGCAATCAGCCCCAGCATTTT
clone size: .; V gene: TRBV30; J gene: TRBJ1-4; D gene: .; CDR3 protein: CAWSEQVGTNEKLFF; CDR3 DNA: TGTGCCTGGAGTGAACAGGTCGGAACTAATGAAAAACTGTTTTTT
clone size: .; V gene: TRBV19; J gene: TRBJ2-3; D gene: TRBD1; CDR3 protein: CASSIKGRGQGVTDTQYF; CDR3 DNA: TGTGCCAGTAGTATAAAAGGGCGGGGACAGGGTGTGACAGATACGCAGTATTTT
clone size: .; V gene: TRBV6-5; J gene: TRBJ2-2; D gene: TRBD1; CDR3 protein: CASSRQGRDTGELFF; CDR3 DNA: TGTGCCAGCAGTCGACAGGGGCGGGACACCGGGGAGCTGTTTTTT
clone size: .; V gene: TRBV7-9; J gene: TRBJ2-6; D gene: .; CDR3 protein: CASSQGGQRGAGANVLTF; CDR3 DNA: TGTGCCAGCAGCCAGGGAGGGCAAAGGGGGGCTGGGGCCAACGTCCTGACTTTC
clone size: .; V gene: TRBV5-1; J gene: TRBJ2-5; D gene: .; CDR3 protein: CASSSRPGQETQYF; CDR3 DNA: TGCGCCAGCAGCTCTCGTCCGGGCCAAGAGACCCAGTACTTC
clone size: once; V gene: TRBV5-4; J gene: TRBJ2-7; D gene: TRBD2; CDR3 protein: CASSLLAAGIPGVYEQYF; CDR3 DNA: TGTGCCAGCAGCTTACTAGCGGCGGGAATCCCCGGGGTCTACGAGCAGTACTTC
clone size: few; V gene: TRBV5-1; J gene: TRBJ2-7; D gene: .; CDR3 protein: CASSLGQSSYEQYF; CDR3 DNA: TGCGCCAGCAGCTTGGGACAGAGCTCCTACGAGCAGTACTTC
clone size: .; V gene: TRBV7-2; J gene: TRBJ2-7; D gene: TRBD2; CDR3 protein: CASSLSGDYEQYF; CDR3 DNA: TGTGCCAGCAGCTTAAGCGGGGACTACGAGCAGTACTTC
clone size: .; V gene: TRBV21-1; J gene: TRBJ2-7; D gene: .; CDR3 protein: CASSKSTHEQYF; CDR3 DNA: TGTGCCAGCAGCAAATCAACCCACGAGCAGTACTTC
clone size: .; V gene: TRBV11-2; J gene: TRBJ1-6; D gene: TRBD1; CDR3 protein: CASSFQQGNGSPLHF; CDR3 DNA: TGTGCCAGCAGCTTCCAACAGGGGAACGGATCACCCCTCCACTTT
clone size: few; V gene: TRBV6-4; J gene: TRBJ2-1; D gene: .; CDR3 protein: CASSGVRPEQFF; CDR3 DNA: TGTGCCAGCAGTGGGGTCAGGCCCGAGCAGTTCTTC
clone size: once; V gene: TRBV19; J gene: TRBJ1-5; D gene: .; CDR3 protein: CASTDGQFNQPQHF; CDR3 DNA: TGTGCCAGTACCGATGGACAGTTCAATCAGCCCCAGCATTTT
clone size: .; V gene: TRBV5-5; J gene: TRBJ2-5; D gene: .; CDR3 protein: CASSPQVGTGGETQYF; CDR3 DNA: TGTGCCAGCAGCCCCCAGGTAGGGACCGGCGGAGAGACCCAGTACTTC
clone size: .; V gene: TRBV5-1; J gene: TRBJ2-3; D gene: TRBD2; CDR3 protein: CASSLDGGGAIDTQYF; CDR3 DNA: TGCGCCAGCAGCTTGGATGGCGGGGGGGCGATAGATACGCAGTATTTT
clone size: .; V gene: TRBV19; J gene: TRBJ1-5; D gene: .; CDR3 protein: CASSKGTSGQPQHF; CDR3 DNA: TGTGCCAGTAGTAAAGGAACCAGTGGGCAGCCCCAGCATTTT
clone size: .; V gene: TRBV10-2; J gene: TRBJ2-5; D gene: .; CDR3 protein: CASSEAQVQRNVETQYF; CDR3 DNA: TGCGCCAGCAGTGAAGCACAGGTCCAACGGAACGTGGAGACCCAGTACTTC
clone size: .; V gene: TRBV11-2; J gene: TRBJ1-2; D gene: .; CDR3 protein: CASSIRTGGYTF; CDR3 DNA: TGTGCCAGCAGTATCCGGACTGGAGGCTACACCTTC
clone size: .; V gene: TRBV19; J gene: TRBJ2-7; D gene: .; CDR3 protein: CASSQQSSSYEQYF; CDR3 DNA: TGTGCCAGTAGTCAGCAGAGCAGCTCCTACGAGCAGTACTTC
clone size: .; V gene: TRBV5-5; J gene: TRBJ1-1; D gene: .; CDR3 protein: CASSFVASTEAFF; CDR3 DNA: TGTGCCAGCAGCTTTGTCGCCTCCACTGAAGCTTTCTTT
clone size: .; V gene: TRBV30; J gene: TRBJ2-3; D gene: .; CDR3 protein: CAWSLGQEGLDTQYF; CDR3 DNA: TGTGCCTGGAGTCTCGGACAGGAGGGCTTGGATACGCAGTATTTT
clone size: .; V gene: TRBV2; J gene: TRBJ1-5; D gene: .; CDR3 protein: CASTPEGYQPQHF; CDR3 DNA: TGTGCCAGCACCCCCGAGGGGTATCAGCCCCAGCATTTT
clone size: .; V gene: TRBV5-1; J gene: TRBJ1-4; D gene: .; CDR3 protein: CASRAESTAEKLFF; CDR3 DNA: TGCGCCAGCAGGGCGGAGTCGACGGCTGAAAAACTGTTTTTT
clone size: .; V gene: TRBV7-8; J gene: TRBJ1-1; D gene: .; CDR3 protein: CATDTENTEAFF; CDR3 DNA: TGTGCCACCGATACAGAAAACACTGAAGCTTTCTTT
clone size: .; V gene: TRBV7-9; J gene: TRBJ1-4; D gene: TRBD1; CDR3 protein: CASSQGQVGINEKLFF; CDR3 DNA: TGCGCCAGCAGTCAGGGACAGGTCGGCATTAATGAAAAACTGTTTTTT
clone size: .; V gene: TRBV29-1; J gene: TRBJ2-3; D gene: .; CDR3 protein: CSVEVGAGDTQYF; CDR3 DNA: TGCAGCGTTGAAGTGGGGGCCGGAGATACGCAGTATTTT
clone size: .; V gene: TRBV5-4; J gene: TRBJ1-2; D gene: TRBD1; CDR3 protein: CASSPPSTGGAYGYTF; CDR3 DNA: TGTGCCAGCAGCCCCCCTTCAACAGGGGGCGCCTATGGCTACACCTTC
clone size: .; V gene: TRBV7-9; J gene: TRBJ1-4; D gene: TRBD1; CDR3 protein: CASSVGQGRDEKLFF; CDR3 DNA: TGTGCCAGCAGCGTCGGACAGGGCAGGGATGAAAAACTGTTTTTT
clone size: .; V gene: TRBV4-3; J gene: TRBJ1-2; D gene: TRBD1; CDR3 protein: CASSQLTGVYGYTF; CDR3 DNA: TGCGCCAGCAGCCAATTGACAGGGGTATATGGCTACACCTTC
clone size: .; V gene: TRBV5-1; J gene: TRBJ2-6; D gene: .; CDR3 protein: CASSEDSNVLTF; CDR3 DNA: TGCGCCAGCAGTGAGGACAGCAACGTCCTGACTTTC
clone size: .; V gene: TRBV29-1; J gene: TRBJ1-1; D gene: .; CDR3 protein: CSVGFGRDTEAFF; CDR3 DNA: TGCAGCGTTGGATTTGGGAGAGATACTGAAGCTTTCTTT
clone size: .; V gene: TRBV5-4; J gene: TRBJ2-7; D gene: .; CDR3 protein: CASSLDRKTYEQYF; CDR3 DNA: TGTGCCAGCAGCTTGGACAGGAAGACCTACGAGCAGTACTTC
clone size: .; V gene: TRBV28; J gene: TRBJ1-4; D gene: .; CDR3 protein: CASRQGFEKLFF; CDR3 DNA: TGTGCCAGCAGACAGGGTTTTGAAAAACTGTTTTTT
clone size: .; V gene: TRBV4-2; J gene: TRBJ1-1; D gene: .; CDR3 protein: CASSHSPRETEAFF; CDR3 DNA: TGTGCCAGCAGCCACAGCCCCCGTGAGACTGAAGCTTTCTTT
clone size: .; V gene: TRBV7-2; J gene: TRBJ1-3; D gene: .; CDR3 protein: CASSPPLGSGNTIYF; CDR3 DNA: TGTGCCAGCAGCCCTCCCCTAGGCTCTGGAAACACCATATATTTT
clone size: few; V gene: TRBV6-6; J gene: TRBJ1-2; D gene: .; CDR3 protein: CASSYKGADYGYTF; CDR3 DNA: TGTGCCAGCAGTTACAAAGGGGCTGACTATGGCTACACCTTC
clone size: .; V gene: TRBV19; J gene: TRBJ1-4; D gene: .; CDR3 protein: CASSIGGKKLFF; CDR3 DNA: TGTGCCAGTAGTATAGGTGGGAAAAAACTGTTTTTT
clone size: .; V gene: TRBV6-1; J gene: TRBJ2-7; D gene: .; CDR3 protein: CASSGTWTRERYEQYF; CDR3 DNA: TGTGCCAGCAGTGGAACTTGGACAAGGGAACGCTACGAGCAGTACTTC
clone size: once; V gene: TRBV30; J gene: TRBJ1-6; D gene: TRBD1; CDR3 protein: CAFNPGTGNSPLHF; CDR3 DNA: TGTGCCTTCAACCCCGGGACAGGGAATTCACCCCTCCACTTT
clone size: .; V gene: TRBV19; J gene: TRBJ2-3; D gene: .; CDR3 protein: CASSKGNPPSTDTQYF; CDR3 DNA: TGTGCCAGTAGTAAAGGGAATCCTCCTAGCACAGATACGCAGTATTTT
clone size: .; V gene: TRBV28; J gene: TRBJ1-2; D gene: TRBD1; CDR3 protein: CASSLFGQGANYGYTF; CDR3 DNA: TGTGCCAGCAGTCTGTTCGGACAGGGGGCGAACTATGGCTACACCTTC
clone size: .; V gene: TRBV27; J gene: TRBJ2-3; D gene: TRBD2; CDR3 protein: CASSLGGGGNADTQYF; CDR3 DNA: TGTGCCAGCAGTTTAGGCGGGGGAGGGAACGCAGATACGCAGTATTTT